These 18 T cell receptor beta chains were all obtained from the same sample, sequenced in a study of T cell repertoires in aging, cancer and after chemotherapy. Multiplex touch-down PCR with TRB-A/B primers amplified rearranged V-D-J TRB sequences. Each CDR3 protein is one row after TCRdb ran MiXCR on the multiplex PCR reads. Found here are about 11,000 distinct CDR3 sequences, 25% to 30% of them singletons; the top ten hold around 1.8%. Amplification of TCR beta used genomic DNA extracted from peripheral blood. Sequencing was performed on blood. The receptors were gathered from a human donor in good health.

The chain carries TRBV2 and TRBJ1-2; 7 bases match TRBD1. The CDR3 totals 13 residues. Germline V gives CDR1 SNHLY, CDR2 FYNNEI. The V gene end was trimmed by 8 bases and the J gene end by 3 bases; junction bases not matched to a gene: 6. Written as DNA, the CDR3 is TGTGCCAGCGGGGGACAGTCTCACTATGGCTACACCTTC. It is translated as CASGGQSHYGYTF.

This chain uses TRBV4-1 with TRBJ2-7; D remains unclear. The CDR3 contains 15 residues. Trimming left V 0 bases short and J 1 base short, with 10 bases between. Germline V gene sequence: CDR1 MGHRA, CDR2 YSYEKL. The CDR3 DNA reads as TGCGCCAGCAGCCAAGAAAGGGATGGGTCCTACGAGCAGTACTTC. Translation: CASSQERDGSYEQYF.

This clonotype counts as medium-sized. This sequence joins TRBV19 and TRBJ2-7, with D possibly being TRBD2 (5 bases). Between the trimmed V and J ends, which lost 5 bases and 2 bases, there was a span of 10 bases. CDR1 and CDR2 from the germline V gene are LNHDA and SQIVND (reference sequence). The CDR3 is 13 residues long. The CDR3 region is CASSLDSTYEQYF. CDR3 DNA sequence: TGTGCCAGTAGTCTGGACTCAACCTACGAGCAGTACTTC.

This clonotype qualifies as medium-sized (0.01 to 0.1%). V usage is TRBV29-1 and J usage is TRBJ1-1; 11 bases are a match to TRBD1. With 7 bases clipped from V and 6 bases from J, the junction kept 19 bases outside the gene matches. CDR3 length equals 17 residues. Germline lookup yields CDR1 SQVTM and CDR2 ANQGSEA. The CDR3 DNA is TGCAGCGCCCGTGGAGGACAGGGGGCCAACCGGGTAGCTGAAGCTTTCTTT. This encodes CSARGGQGANRVAEAFF.

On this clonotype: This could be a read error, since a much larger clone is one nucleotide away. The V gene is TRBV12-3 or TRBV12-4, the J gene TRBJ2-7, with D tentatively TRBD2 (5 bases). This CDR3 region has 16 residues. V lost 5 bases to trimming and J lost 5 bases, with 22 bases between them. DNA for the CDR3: TGTGCCAGCAGTCCAACGGGCGAGGGCCTTAGGGACGAGCAGTACTTC. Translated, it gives CASSPTGEGLRDEQYF.

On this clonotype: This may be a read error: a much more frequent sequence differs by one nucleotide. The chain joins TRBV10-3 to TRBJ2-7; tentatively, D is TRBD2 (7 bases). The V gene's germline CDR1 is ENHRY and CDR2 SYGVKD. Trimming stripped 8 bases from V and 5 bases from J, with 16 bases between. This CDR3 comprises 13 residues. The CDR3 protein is CAIGRGHRDEQYF. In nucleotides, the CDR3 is TGTGCCATCGGGAGGGGACATCGGGACGAGCAGTACTTC.

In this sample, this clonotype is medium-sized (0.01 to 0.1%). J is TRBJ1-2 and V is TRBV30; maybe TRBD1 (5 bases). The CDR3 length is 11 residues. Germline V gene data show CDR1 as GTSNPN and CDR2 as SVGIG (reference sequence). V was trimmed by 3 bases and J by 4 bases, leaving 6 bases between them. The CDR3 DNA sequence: TGTGCCTGGAGGACAGTCTATGGCTACACCTTC. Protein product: CAWRTVYGYTF.

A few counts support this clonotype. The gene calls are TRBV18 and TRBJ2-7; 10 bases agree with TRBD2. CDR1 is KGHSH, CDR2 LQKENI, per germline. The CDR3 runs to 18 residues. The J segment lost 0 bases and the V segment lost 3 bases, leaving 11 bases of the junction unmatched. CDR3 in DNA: TGTGCCAGCTCACCTGTACTAGCGGGGATCCAAAGCTCCTACGAGCAGTACTTC. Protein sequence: CASSPVLAGIQSSYEQYF.

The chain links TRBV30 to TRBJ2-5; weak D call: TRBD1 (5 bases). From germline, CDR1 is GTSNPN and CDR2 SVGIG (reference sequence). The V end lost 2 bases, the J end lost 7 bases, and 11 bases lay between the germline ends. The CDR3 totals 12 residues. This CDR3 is CAWSLQAGTQYF. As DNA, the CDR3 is TGTGCCTGGAGTCTACAGGCAGGGACCCAGTACTTC.

CDR3 nucleotides: TGTGCCAGCAGTTACGGGGCGAGGGGGACGGGTAATCAGCCCCAGCATTTT. It encodes CASSYGARGTGNQPQHF. The chain has TRBV6-2 or TRBV6-3 and TRBJ1-5; TRBD1 is a possible D gene (6 bases). Germline V CDR1 and CDR2: MNHEY, SVGEGT. V was trimmed by 2 bases and J by 4 bases, leaving 18 bases between them. CDR3 length: 17 amino acids.

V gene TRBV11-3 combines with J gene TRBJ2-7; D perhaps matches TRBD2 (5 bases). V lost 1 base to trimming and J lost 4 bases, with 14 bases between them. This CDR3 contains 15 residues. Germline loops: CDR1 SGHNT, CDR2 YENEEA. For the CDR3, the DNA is TGTGCCAGCAGCTTAGCTGCGGCGGGCCCATACGAGCAGTACTTC. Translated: CASSLAAAGPYEQYF.

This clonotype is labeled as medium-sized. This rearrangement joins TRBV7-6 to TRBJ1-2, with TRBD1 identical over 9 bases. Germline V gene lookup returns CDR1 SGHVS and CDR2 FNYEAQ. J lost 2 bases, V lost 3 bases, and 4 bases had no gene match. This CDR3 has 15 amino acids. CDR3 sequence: CASSLEQGANYGYTF. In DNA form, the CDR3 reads TGTGCCAGCAGCTTGGAACAGGGGGCGAACTATGGCTACACCTTC.

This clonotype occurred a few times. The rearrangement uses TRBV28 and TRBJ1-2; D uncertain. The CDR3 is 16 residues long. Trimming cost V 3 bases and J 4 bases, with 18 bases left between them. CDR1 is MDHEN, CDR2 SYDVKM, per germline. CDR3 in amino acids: CASSFGDEIPSYGYTF. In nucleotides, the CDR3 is TGTGCCAGCAGTTTCGGGGATGAGATACCCTCCTATGGCTACACCTTC.

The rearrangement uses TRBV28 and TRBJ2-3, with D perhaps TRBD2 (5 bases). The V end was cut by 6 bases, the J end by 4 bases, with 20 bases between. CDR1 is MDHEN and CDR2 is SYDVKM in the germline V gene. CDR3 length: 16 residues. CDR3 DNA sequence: TGTGCCAGCAGCCCACCGAAAAGAGGAGGTCCAGATACGCAGTATTTT. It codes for CASSPPKRGGPDTQYF.

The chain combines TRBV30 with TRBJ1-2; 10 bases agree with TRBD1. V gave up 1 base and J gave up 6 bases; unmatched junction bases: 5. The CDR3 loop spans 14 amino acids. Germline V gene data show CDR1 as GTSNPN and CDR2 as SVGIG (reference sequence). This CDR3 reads CAWSAGTGENGYTF. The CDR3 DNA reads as TGTGCCTGGAGTGCTGGGACAGGGGAGAATGGCTACACCTTC.

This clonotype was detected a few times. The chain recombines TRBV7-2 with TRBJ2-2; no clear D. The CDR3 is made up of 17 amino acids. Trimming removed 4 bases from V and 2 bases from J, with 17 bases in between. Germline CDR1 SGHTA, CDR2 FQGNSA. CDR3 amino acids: CASSSPLLGPNTGELFF. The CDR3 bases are TGTGCCAGCAGCTCCCCCCTGCTGGGCCCCAACACCGGGGAGCTGTTTTTT.

The CDR3 nucleotides are TGCAGTGGGGACCGGGGCAGGGGGGGAGAGACCCAGTACTTC. It is translated as CSGDRGRGGETQYF. The chain has TRBV20-1 and TRBJ2-5, with D possibly called TRBD1 or TRBD2 (7 bases each). This CDR3 comprises 14 residues. Per the germline V gene, CDR1 is DFQATT and CDR2 is SNEGSKA (reference sequence). Deletions cut 7 bases from V and 4 bases from J, with 19 bases between.

Here the CDR3 reads CASSPRGRGNTIYF. The CDR3 bases are TGTGCCAGCAGTCCGAGGGGGAGGGGGAACACCATATATTTT. V gene TRBV6-5 combines with J gene TRBJ1-3, with D possibly being TRBD1 (6 bases). Trimming removed 5 bases at V and 7 bases at J, with 15 bases between. This CDR3 is built from 14 residues. Germline CDR1 reads MNHEY; CDR2 reads SVGAGI.